These T cell receptor beta chains were read from a single sample in a study of T-cell reconstitution after alpha-beta-depleted transplantation in children. From the PCR reads, TCRdb called clonotypes with MiXCR, one entry per CDR3 protein. In the table there are some 300,000 distinct CDR3 sequences, about a tenth of which are singletons. The sample was PBMCs, taken before TCRalphabeta/CD19-depleted stem cell transplant. These receptor sequences come from a boy less than two years old with acute myeloid leukemia, due to receive a stem cell transplant. CDR3s include the opening cysteine and the closing phenylalanine or tryptophan.

j_gene: TRBJ2-1
v_gene: TRBV3-1
CDR3aa: CASSQDWERGALSSYNEQFF

j_gene: TRBJ2-3
v_gene: TRBV28
CDR3aa: CASTLLIQGNKAGGPDTQYF

j_gene: TRBJ2-5
v_gene: TRBV20-1
CDR3aa: CSASGLAEETQYF

j_gene: TRBJ2-3
v_gene: TRBV28
CDR3aa: CASSSQQSTDTQYF

j_gene: TRBJ2-7
v_gene: TRBV28
CDR3aa: CASSFFDREAYEQYF

j_gene: TRBJ2-7
v_gene: TRBV5-6
CDR3aa: CASREETRAYEQYF

j_gene: TRBJ2-2
v_gene: TRBV5-1
CDR3aa: CASSLVGNGELFF

j_gene: TRBJ2-1
v_gene: TRBV5-1
CDR3aa: CASSISLAGFSYNEQFF

j_gene: TRBJ2-1
v_gene: TRBV29-1
CDR3aa: CSVEALDNEQFF

j_gene: TRBJ1-1
v_gene: TRBV6-5
CDR3aa: CASSYSPSLNTEAFF

j_gene: TRBJ2-1
v_gene: TRBV7-9
CDR3aa: CASSLRVNEQFF

j_gene: TRBJ1-1
v_gene: TRBV20-1
CDR3aa: CSAAGEGEAFF

j_gene: TRBJ2-3
v_gene: TRBV12-3/TRBV12-4
CDR3aa: CTSSSTSGVRASTDTQYF

j_gene: TRBJ2-7
v_gene: TRBV7-9
CDR3aa: CASSPPRKGYEQYF

j_gene: TRBJ1-2
v_gene: TRBV7-3
CDR3aa: CASSPGQPTNYGYTF

j_gene: TRBJ1-1
v_gene: TRBV10-3
CDR3aa: CAITRSGTGAPTEAFF

j_gene: TRBJ2-1
v_gene: TRBV9
CDR3aa: CASSVDGRGGNNEQFF

j_gene: TRBJ2-7
v_gene: TRBV19
CDR3aa: CASSIFGVPYEQYF

j_gene: TRBJ2-7
v_gene: TRBV5-6
CDR3aa: CASSDDAGGYYEQYF

j_gene: TRBJ2-7
v_gene: TRBV7-6
CDR3aa: CASSLEAGTGDYEQYF

j_gene: TRBJ2-1
v_gene: TRBV4-1
CDR3aa: CASSQEEYASGRIGGNEQFF

j_gene: TRBJ1-5
v_gene: TRBV28
CDR3aa: CASSLWQADQPQHF

j_gene: TRBJ2-3
v_gene: TRBV4-2
CDR3aa: CASSQALVLAGAITSTDTQYF

j_gene: TRBJ1-2
v_gene: TRBV19
CDR3aa: CASSATRGGGYTF

j_gene: TRBJ2-7
v_gene: TRBV12-3/TRBV12-4
CDR3aa: CASSVRTSGGNEQYF

j_gene: TRBJ2-7
v_gene: TRBV20-1
CDR3aa: CSARDLLAGGPEQYF

j_gene: TRBJ1-5
v_gene: TRBV4-2
CDR3aa: CASSLDSHSNQPQHF

j_gene: TRBJ1-1
v_gene: TRBV12-3/TRBV12-4
CDR3aa: CASSSSPGSIGEAFF

j_gene: TRBJ2-3
v_gene: TRBV27
CDR3aa: CASSYRLAGGGDTQYF

j_gene: TRBJ1-1
v_gene: TRBV29-1
CDR3aa: CSVGKGANTEAFF

j_gene: TRBJ2-3
v_gene: TRBV4-1
CDR3aa: CASSQDKAGGSGEDTQYF

j_gene: TRBJ2-7
v_gene: TRBV7-2
CDR3aa: CASSLGGRNPYEQYF